The source of this T cell receptor (beta chain) is a study of CD8 T cells in ankylosing spondylitis. This clonotype was picked up many times. No antigen is known for it. Quantitative 5'-RACE with molecular barcodes produced the TCR beta libraries. TCRdb ran MiXCR on the 5' RACE reads and lists one entry per CDR3 protein. This table has 210,000 or so distinct CDR3 sequences, 8% to 9% appearing once. Broader study findings: CD8+ cells made up the disease-linked clones, which were relatively rare in peripheral blood.

Sequencing was performed on blood, either unsorted or a sorted T cell fraction (not recorded which). The source is a female donor with ankylosing spondylitis or in good health (not recorded which).

Written as DNA, the CDR3 is TGCAGTGCTGGTCGAGGGCTGGGAGCGGGCAATCAGCCCCAGCATTTT. This encodes CSAGRGLGAGNQPQHF. The chain carries TRBV20-1 and TRBJ1-5; D not resolved. The CDR3 extends over 16 amino acids. Germline V gene lookup returns CDR1 DFQATT and CDR2 SNEGSKA (reference sequence). Trimming left V 5 bases short and J 2 bases short, with 19 bases between.